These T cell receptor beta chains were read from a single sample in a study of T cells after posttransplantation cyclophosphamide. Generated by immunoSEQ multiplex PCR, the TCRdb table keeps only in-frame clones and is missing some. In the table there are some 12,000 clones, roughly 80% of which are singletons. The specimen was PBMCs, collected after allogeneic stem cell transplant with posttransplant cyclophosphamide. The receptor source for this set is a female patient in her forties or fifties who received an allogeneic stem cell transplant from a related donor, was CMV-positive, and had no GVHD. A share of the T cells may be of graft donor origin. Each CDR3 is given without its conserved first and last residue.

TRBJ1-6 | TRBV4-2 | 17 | ASSQVLRLPSSYNSPLH
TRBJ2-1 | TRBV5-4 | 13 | ASSRAAGVHNEQF
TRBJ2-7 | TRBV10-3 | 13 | AISELAGSSYEQY
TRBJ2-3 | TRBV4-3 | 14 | ASSQDLDTSTDTQY
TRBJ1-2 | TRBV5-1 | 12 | ASSLGQGNYGYT
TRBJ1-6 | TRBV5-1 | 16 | ASSVTPGGETYNSPLH
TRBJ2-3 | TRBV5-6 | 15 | ASSLEISGGRTDTQY
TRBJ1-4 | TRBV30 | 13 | AWSVSGTSRGKLF
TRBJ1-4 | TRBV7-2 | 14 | ASSLAPGLTNEKLF
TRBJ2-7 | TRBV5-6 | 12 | ASSYGQGLREQY
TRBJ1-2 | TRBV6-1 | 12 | ASRGTATDYGYT
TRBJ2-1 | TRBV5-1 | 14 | ASSLAPGQSNNEQF
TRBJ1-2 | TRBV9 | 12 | ASSVDLSDYGYT
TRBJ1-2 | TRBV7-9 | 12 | ASSPRDTLYGYT
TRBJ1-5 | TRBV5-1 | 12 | ASSLEGPNQPQH
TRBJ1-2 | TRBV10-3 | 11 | AISNREFYGYT
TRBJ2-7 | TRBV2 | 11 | ASSRDSYGEQY
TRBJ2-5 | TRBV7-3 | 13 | ASSLSGGAQETQY
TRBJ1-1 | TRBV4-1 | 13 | ASSQGTGGYTEAF
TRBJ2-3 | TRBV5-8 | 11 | ASSLESPDTQY
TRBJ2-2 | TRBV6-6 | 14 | ASTPRGMENTGELF
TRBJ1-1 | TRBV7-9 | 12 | ASSFLGQVNEAF
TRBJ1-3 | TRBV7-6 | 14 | ASSLRGTGGGNTIY
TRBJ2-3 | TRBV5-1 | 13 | ASSLVPGGTDTQY
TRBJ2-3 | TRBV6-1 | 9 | ASSGLVTQY
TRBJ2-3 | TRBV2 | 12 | ASRAWDSSDTQY
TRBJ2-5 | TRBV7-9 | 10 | ASSPNSETQY
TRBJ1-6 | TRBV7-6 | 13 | ASSPRRSDNSPLH